The clone carrying this TCR beta chain occurred once. What it binds is not known. The data stem from a study of CD8 T cells in Susac syndrome. The authors reverse transcribed roughly 0.5 to 1 ug RNA with random hexamers. Multiplex PCR with immunoSEQ amplified the TCR beta CDR3 across 54 Vbeta and 13 Jbeta. Each CDR3 protein gets one entry after TCRdb re-called the immunoSEQ multiplex PCR reads with MiXCR. The sample has about 140,000 distinct CDR3 sequences, 85% to 95% seen once. Findings and caveats of the study: The study's TCR sequencing and HLA analysis drew on a certain number of individuals. That number was acknowledged as relatively small.

Material: CD4+ T cells from PBMCs. This TCR was sampled from a human donor with multiple sclerosis.

CDR3 sequence: CASSPTTGFGYYEQYF. Written as DNA, the CDR3 is TGTGCCAGCAGTCCGACCACAGGGTTCGGCTACTACGAGCAGTACTTC. This chain links TRBV27 with TRBJ2-7; perhaps TRBD1 as D (6 bases). The germline CDR1 and CDR2 sequences are MNHEY and SMNVEV (reference sequence). The germline V and J ends were trimmed by 5 bases and 3 bases, with 20 bases remaining between them. This CDR3 spans 16 amino acids.